Presented here are 30 T cell receptor beta chains from one specimen sequenced in a study of HIV-infected patients and healthy controls. TCRdb called the 5' RACE reads again in MiXCR, with one record for every CDR3 protein. Altogether 18,000 or so distinct CDR3 sequences are present, around 19% being singletons, with the ten largest covering approximately 33%. Sequenced material: CD8+ T cells from blood. The receptors come from a human donor in good health.

V and J are TRBV4-2 and TRBJ2-3, with 9 bases aligning to TRBD2. The junction had 6 bases not matched to a gene; V was cut back by 4 bases and J by 4 bases. Per germline, CDR1 LGHNA and CDR2 YNFKEQ. CDR3 length equals 15 residues. As DNA, the CDR3 is TGTGCCAGCAGCCCGGGACTAGCCATCGCAGATACGCAGTATTTT. Its protein is CASSPGLAIADTQYF.

The chain carries TRBV4-2 and TRBJ2-7; 9 nucleotides line up with TRBD2. Germline CDR1 is LGHNA and CDR2 is YNFKEQ. V dropped 0 bases and J dropped 3; count of bases not matched to a gene: 6. This CDR3 comprises 16 residues. DNA of the CDR3: TGTGCCAGCAGCCAAGAGGCTAGCGGGGCCAACTACGAGCAGTACTTC. Amino acids: CASSQEASGANYEQYF.

This clonotype was detected many times. This chain connects TRBV30 to TRBJ1-1; D uncertain. Per germline, CDR1 GTSNPN and CDR2 SVGIG (reference sequence). With 3 bases removed from V and 6 bases from J, the gap between germline ends came to 11 bases. This CDR3 comprises 12 residues. The chain's CDR3 is CAWSRSAPEAFF. The CDR3 DNA reads TGTGCCTGGAGCCGGTCGGCGCCTGAAGCTTTCTTT.

This clonotype was recorded many times. The V gene is TRBV5-1, the J gene TRBJ2-7; unclear D gene. Germline assignment: CDR1 SGHRS and CDR2 YFSETQ. The V and J ends lost 6 bases and 9 bases respectively, with 13 bases between them. This CDR3 is built from 11 residues. CDR3 sequence (DNA): TGCGCCAGCACCGACGCTTCCGGGCAGTACTTC. It codes for CASTDASGQYF.

The chain recombines TRBV7-9 with TRBJ1-4; maybe TRBD1 (5 bases). The CDR3 contains 16 residues. Per germline, CDR1 SEHNR and CDR2 FQNEAQ (reference sequence). Trimming removed 3 bases at V and 6 bases at J, with 17 bases between. The CDR3 region has the DNA TGTGCCAGCAGCTTGAGCCAGGGATCGTTCGATGAAAAACTGTTTTTT. This codes for CASSLSQGSFDEKLFF.

This clonotype was counted many times. The chain links TRBV6-5 to TRBJ1-2; no definite D call. Deletions cut 3 bases from V and 8 bases from J, with 13 bases between. From germline, CDR1 is MNHEY and CDR2 SVGAGI. This CDR3 spans 13 amino acids. CDR3 residues: CASSYKAVGGYTF. The CDR3 nucleotides are TGTGCCAGCAGTTATAAGGCAGTCGGAGGCTACACCTTC.

This clonotype showed up many times. V is TRBV10-3 and J is TRBJ1-4; D unclear. This CDR3 has 13 amino acids. The germline V and J ends were trimmed by 4 bases and 0 bases, with 3 bases remaining between them. Germline loops: CDR1 ENHRY, CDR2 SYGVKD. The CDR3 region has the DNA TGTGCCATCAGTGCCGCAACTAATGAAAAACTGTTTTTT. This translates into CAISAATNEKLFF.

The chain employs TRBV10-3 and TRBJ2-1; TRBD2 agrees at 7 bases. Germline assignment: CDR1 ENHRY and CDR2 SYGVKD. J gave up 0 bases and V 7 bases, and 9 bases lay outside the gene matches. CDR3 length: 16 residues. Here the CDR3 DNA reads TGTGCCATCATCGCTAGCGGTTCAAGCTCCTACAATGAGCAGTTCTTC. Translation gives CAIIASGSSSYNEQFF.

V is TRBV29-1 and J is TRBJ1-1; D is possibly TRBD1 (5 bases). V was cut by 8 bases and J by 1 base, with 14 bases left in between. This CDR3 spans 13 amino acids. Germline CDR1 and CDR2: SQVTM and ANQGSEA. CDR3 loop: CSSAGGGNTEAFF. CDR3 DNA sequence: TGCAGCTCTGCGGGTGGGGGGAACACTGAAGCTTTCTTT.

This clonotype appeared a few times. The DNA of the CDR3 is TGTGCCAGCAGACCGGAAAACAGCTACGAGCAGTACTTC. Translating it yields CASRPENSYEQYF. This sequence joins TRBV27 and TRBJ2-7; D unresolved. CDR3 length: 13 amino acids. Germline lookup yields CDR1 MNHEY and CDR2 SMNVEV (reference sequence). Between the trimmed V and J ends, which lost 6 bases and 3 bases, there was a span of 12 bases.

CDR3 protein: CASSVAGSSYNSPLHF. Written as DNA, the CDR3 is TGTGCCAGCAGCGTTGCAGGGAGCTCCTATAATTCACCCCTCCACTTT. This chain links TRBV9 with TRBJ1-6; a possible D gene is TRBD1 (5 bases). Germline V gene sequence: CDR1 SGDLS, CDR2 YYNGEE. This CDR3 contains 16 residues. V was clipped by 2 bases and J by 0 bases, with 9 bases between them. The complete variable domain, with remaining parts taken from reference TRBV9 and TRBJ1-6, reads DSGVTQTPKHLITATGQRVTLRCSPRSGDLSVYWYQQSLDQGLQFLIQYYNGEERAKGNILERFSAQQFPDLHSELNLSSLELGDSALYFCASSVAGSSYNSPLHFGNGTRLTVT.

The V call is TRBV5-5, the J call TRBJ1-1; D gene unclear. V was pared by 4 bases and J by 0 bases, with 10 bases between. In germline, CDR1 is SGHKS, CDR2 YYEKEE (reference sequence). The CDR3 has 14 amino acids. CDR3 amino acids: CASSPQDLNTEAFF. CDR3 in DNA: TGTGCCAGCAGCCCGCAGGATCTGAACACTGAAGCTTTCTTT.

This clonotype occurred many times. The junction differs from germline at one of its ends, possibly a read error. The V call is TRBV5-6, the J call TRBJ2-7; D is ambiguous. Germline V gives CDR1 SGHDT, CDR2 YYEEEE. This CDR3 is built from 13 residues. The CDR3 sequence: CASRLVGVGEQYF. DNA for the CDR3: TGTGCCAGCAGGTTGGTGGGCGTCGGGGAGCAGTACTTC.

There are a few counts of this clonotype. The chain carries TRBV4-1 and TRBJ1-2, with 9 bases lining up with TRBD1. Germline CDR1 MGHRA, CDR2 YSYEKL. CDR3 length equals 14 residues. The J segment lost 5 bases and the V segment lost 4 bases, leaving 5 bases of the junction unmatched. CDR3 DNA sequence: TGCGCCAGCAGCCCGACAGGGGGGTCTTATGGCTACACCTTC. Translating gives CASSPTGGSYGYTF.

A word on this clonotype: This may be a read error, as it is one base from a much larger clone. The CDR3 protein is CASSLLREFLAGELFF. The CDR3 DNA reads TGTGCCAGCAGCTTATTGCGGGAGTTTCTCGCCGGGGAGCTGTTTTTT. The rearrangement links TRBV7-9 to TRBJ2-2, with 7 bases that match TRBD2. Germline lookup yields CDR1 SEHNR and CDR2 FQNEAQ (reference sequence). With V trimmed by 2 bases and J by 6 bases, 9 bases remained unmatched. The CDR3 loop spans 16 amino acids.

In the case of this clonotype: A much larger clonotype is one base distant, so this may be a read error. This chain uses TRBV19 with TRBJ2-3; D ambiguous. The CDR3 extends over 15 amino acids. The V gene's germline CDR1 is LNHDA and CDR2 SQIVND (reference sequence). CDR3 nucleotide sequence: TGTGCCAGTAGTATAATGGGATCTGGTACAGATACGCGGTATTTT. Translated, it gives CASSIMGSGTDTRYF.

This clonotype has ten or more counts. V is TRBV3-1 and J is TRBJ2-2; 7 bases map to TRBD2. V was clipped by 4 bases and J by 1 base; unmatched bases: 6. This CDR3 is 16 amino acids long. Germline loops: CDR1 LGHDT, CDR2 YNNKEL (reference sequence). The DNA of the CDR3 is TGTGCCAGCAGCCCCCTAAGCGGGGAGAACACCGGGGAGCTGTTTTTT. It is translated as CASSPLSGENTGELFF.

This clonotype was seen more than once but under ten times. This chain uses TRBV6-1 with TRBJ1-2; no firm D call. This CDR3 is built from 15 residues. The germline V and J ends were trimmed by 2 bases and 0 bases, with 10 bases remaining between them. Germline V lookup: CDR1 MNHNS, CDR2 SASEGT. CDR3 sequence: CASSELAAANYGYTF. The CDR3 nucleotides are TGTGCCAGCAGTGAACTGGCAGCAGCTAACTATGGCTACACCTTC.

This clonotype was counted between two and nine times. The chain combines TRBV19 with TRBJ2-1; 11 bases line up with TRBD2. This CDR3 region has 15 residues. Looked up from germline, CDR1 is LNHDA and CDR2 is SQIVND (reference sequence). J lost 4 bases, V lost 10 bases, and 9 bases had no gene match. CDR3 nucleotide sequence: TGTGCCACCCGTCCTCTAGCGGGAGGTTACAATGAGCAGTTCTTC. As protein: CATRPLAGGYNEQFF.

The chain combines TRBV7-8 with TRBJ2-1, with TRBD2 identical over 7 bases. The CDR3 extends over 16 amino acids. Trimming took 2 bases from V and 2 from J; bases not matched to a gene: 6. Germline CDR1 is SGHVS and CDR2 is FQNEAQ. The CDR3 sequence: CASSLSASGTYNEQFF. For the CDR3, the DNA is TGTGCCAGCAGCTTAAGCGCTAGCGGCACCTACAATGAGCAGTTCTTC.

The V call is TRBV11-2, the J call TRBJ2-3; D may match TRBD1 or TRBD2 (5 bases each). CDR1 and CDR2 from the germline V gene are SGHAT and FQNNGV. This CDR3 contains 14 residues. The V gene lost 5 bases and the J gene lost 5 bases, with 14 bases spanning the gap. The CDR3 is CASSPGWGKDTQYF. The CDR3 DNA reads TGTGCCAGCAGCCCCGGATGGGGGAAAGATACGCAGTATTTT.

CDR3 residues: CASSLIGKGWTEAFF. The CDR3 nucleotides read TGTGCCAGCAGCCTTATCGGGAAGGGTTGGACTGAAGCTTTCTTT. V is TRBV14 and J is TRBJ1-1; D gene ambiguous. The CDR3 has 15 amino acids. V lost 4 bases to trimming and J lost 5 bases, with 17 bases between them. In germline, CDR1 is SGHDN, CDR2 FVKESK.

This sequence joins TRBV7-8 and TRBJ2-2; possible D gene TRBD1, 5 bases. The CDR3 is 15 residues long. V lost 5 bases and J 6 bases, leaving 16 bases between the germline ends. CDR1 is SGHVS and CDR2 is FQNEAQ in the germline V gene. DNA of the CDR3: TGTGCCAGCAGCATCGTCCAGGGAATGGCCGGGGAGCTGTTTTTT. This codes for CASSIVQGMAGELFF.

This clonotype has a count of ten or more. The chain links TRBV11-3 to TRBJ2-1, with 14 nucleotides matching TRBD2. The CDR3 contains 18 residues. With 5 bases clipped from V and 2 bases from J, the junction kept 8 bases outside the gene matches. Looked up from germline, CDR1 is SGHNT and CDR2 is YENEEA. The CDR3 nucleotides are TGTGCCAGCAGCCCAGGGACTAGCGGGAGCCTCCCCTACAATGAGCAGTTCTTC. As protein: CASSPGTSGSLPYNEQFF. Filled out from reference TRBV11-3 and TRBJ2-1, the complete variable domain reads EAGVVQSPRYKIIEKKQPVAFWCNPISGHNTLYWYLQNLGQGPELLIRYENEEAVDDSQLPKDRFSAERLKGVDSTLKIQPAELGDSAVYLCASSPGTSGSLPYNEQFFGPGTRLTVL.

The V call is TRBV4-1, the J call TRBJ1-5; no definite D call. V lost 0 bases and J 5 bases, leaving 11 bases between the germline ends. CDR3 length equals 15 residues. Germline CDR1 MGHRA, CDR2 YSYEKL. The CDR3, as DNA: TGCGCCAGCAGCCAAGATCTTTCAGAATATCAGCCCCAGCATTTT. Translated, it gives CASSQDLSEYQPQHF.

This clonotype was seen a handful of times. The J gene is TRBJ2-5, the V gene TRBV3-1; no definite D call. The germline gives CDR1 LGHDT, CDR2 YNNKEL (reference sequence). The CDR3 contains 15 residues. V lost 0 bases and J 4 bases, leaving 12 bases between the germline ends. CDR3 coding DNA: TGTGCCAGCAGCCAAGATCCTGTGGATCGAGAGACCCAGTACTTC. It is translated as CASSQDPVDRETQYF.

V and J are TRBV6-2 or TRBV6-3 and TRBJ2-6; no definite D call. The CDR3 consists of 15 residues. The germline V gene encodes CDR1 MNHEY and CDR2 SVGEGT. With 2 bases removed from V and 0 bases from J, the gap between germline ends came to 5 bases. The CDR3 DNA reads TGTGCCAGCAGTTACACAGTCTCTGGGGCCAACGTCCTGACTTTC. Its protein is CASSYTVSGANVLTF.

This clonotype was observed a few times. The V and J genes are TRBV7-9 and TRBJ1-4; D remains ambiguous. CDR1 and CDR2 (germline): SEHNR, FQNEAQ (reference sequence). CDR3 length equals 14 residues. The V end was cut by 5 bases, the J end by 8 bases, with 15 bases between. The DNA of the CDR3 is TGTGCCAGCAGCCAAGACCCAAAAGGGGAAAAACTGTTTTTT. Residues: CASSQDPKGEKLFF.

In this sample, this clonotype turned up a few times. This chain connects TRBV12-3 or TRBV12-4 to TRBJ2-1; D uncertain. The ends were cut back, 2 bases at V and 0 bases at J, with 8 bases in the middle. The length of the CDR3 is 15 residues. CDR3 sequence reads: CASSLYENSYNEQFF. CDR3 nucleotides: TGTGCCAGCAGTTTATATGAGAACTCCTACAATGAGCAGTTCTTC.

V usage is TRBV11-3 and J usage is TRBJ1-2; D is unresolved. Germline V gene data show CDR1 as SGHNT and CDR2 as YENEEA. This CDR3 is 13 amino acids long. Between the trimmed V and J ends, which lost 1 base and 1 base, there was a span of 4 bases. The CDR3 region is CASSLGLNYGYTF. As DNA, the CDR3 is TGTGCCAGCAGCTTAGGACTTAACTATGGCTACACCTTC.